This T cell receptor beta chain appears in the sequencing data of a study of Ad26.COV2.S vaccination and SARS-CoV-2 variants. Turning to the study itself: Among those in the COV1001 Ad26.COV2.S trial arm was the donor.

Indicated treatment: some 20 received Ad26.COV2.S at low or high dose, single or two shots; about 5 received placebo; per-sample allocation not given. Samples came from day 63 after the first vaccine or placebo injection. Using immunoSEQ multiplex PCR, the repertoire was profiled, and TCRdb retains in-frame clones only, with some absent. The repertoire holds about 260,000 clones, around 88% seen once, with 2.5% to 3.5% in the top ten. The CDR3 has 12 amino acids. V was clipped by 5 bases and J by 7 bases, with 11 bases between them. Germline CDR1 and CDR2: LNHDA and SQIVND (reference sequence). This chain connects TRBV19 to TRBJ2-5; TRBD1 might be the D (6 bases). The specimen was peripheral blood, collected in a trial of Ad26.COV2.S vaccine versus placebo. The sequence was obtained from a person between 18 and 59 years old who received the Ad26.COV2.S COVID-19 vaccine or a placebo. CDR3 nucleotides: TGTGCCAGTAGTCCGGACAGAGGGACCCAGTACTTC. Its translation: CASSPDRGTQYF.